These T cell receptor beta chains were read from a single sample in a study of T cells in Graves' hyperthyroidism and ophthalmopathy. TCRdb re-called the multiplex PCR reads through MiXCR, storing one row per CDR3 protein. The sample contains hundreds of thousands of distinct CDR3 sequences, approximately 15% of which appear only once. The sample taken for sequencing was blood. These receptors were taken from a woman aged 18-30 years with Graves' hyperthyroidism. Each CDR3 is given with its conserved first and last residue. D genes are given only for firm matches. Clone size is stated in some rows and not others, as once, few, many or a class when expanded.

cdr3_aa cdr3_nt d_call clone_size j_call v_call
CASSERGAINYGYTF TGCGCCAGCAGTGAGAGGGGGGCCATTAACTATGGCTACACCTTC NA few TRBJ1-2 TRBV10-2
CASSQQAYSTDTQYF TGCGCCAGCAGCCAACAGGCGTATAGCACAGATACGCAGTATTTT NA NA TRBJ2-3 TRBV4-1
CSACEGTSGRSYTDTQYF TGCAGTGCTTGTGAGGGGACTAGCGGGAGGAGCTACACAGATACGCAGTATTTT TRBD2 NA TRBJ2-3 TRBV20-1
CASSRVGTQRRDEQFF TGTGCCAGCAGTCGAGTCGGGACCCAACGGAGAGATGAGCAGTTCTTC NA many TRBJ2-1 TRBV2
CATSDRRKMKDEQFF TGTGCCACCAGTGATAGGCGGAAAATGAAAGATGAGCAGTTCTTC NA NA TRBJ2-1 TRBV24-1
CSAREDSEKLFF TGCAGTGCTAGGGAGGACAGTGAAAAACTGTTTTTT NA many TRBJ1-4 TRBV20-1
CASSPPGQGTYEQYF TGTGCCAGCAGTCCGCCGGGACAGGGGACCTACGAGCAGTACTTC TRBD1 many TRBJ2-7 TRBV28
CASSFHPGQEPDTQYF TGCGCCAGCAGCTTCCACCCGGGACAAGAACCAGATACGCAGTATTTT NA many TRBJ2-3 TRBV5-1
CASSFSGQGRDTQYF TGTGCCAGCAGCTTCTCCGGACAGGGAAGGGATACGCAGTATTTT TRBD1 many TRBJ2-3 TRBV11-2
CASSLAGGTVWPYEQYF TGTGCCAGCAGCTTAGCGGGAGGAACGGTTTGGCCTTACGAGCAGTACTTC NA many TRBJ2-7 TRBV7-9
CASKQALDEQFF TGTGCCAGTAAACAAGCTTTAGATGAGCAGTTCTTC NA many TRBJ2-1 TRBV6-2/TRBV6-3
CASSYPWGEDTEAFF TGTGCCAGCAGCTACCCGTGGGGGGAGGACACTGAAGCTTTCTTT NA many TRBJ1-1 TRBV5-6
CASSLWGSTYEQYF TGTGCCAGCAGCTTGTGGGGTTCAACCTACGAGCAGTACTTC NA few TRBJ2-7 TRBV5-6
CASSPQAGGDYEQYF TGTGCCAGCAGCCCCCAGGCAGGGGGGGACTACGAGCAGTACTTC NA NA TRBJ2-7 TRBV4-2
CASSPQGGELFGYTF TGTGCCAGCAGTCCCCAGGGCGGGGAGCTATTTGGCTACACCTTC NA many TRBJ1-2 TRBV28
CASSPATGTFYEQYF TGTGCCAGCTCCCCGGCGACAGGGACTTTTTACGAGCAGTACTTC NA NA TRBJ2-7 TRBV25-1
CASSFRRVGSYNEQFF TGTGCCAGCAGTTTTCGTAGGGTAGGGTCCTACAATGAGCAGTTCTTC NA NA TRBJ2-1 TRBV12-3/TRBV12-4
CASSLVGGIVSYEQYF TGTGCCAGCAGCTTAGTCGGAGGGATTGTCTCCTACGAGCAGTACTTC NA many TRBJ2-7 TRBV11-2
CASSLALWTDEAFF TGTGCCAGCAGCTTAGCGCTATGGACAGATGAAGCTTTCTTT NA many TRBJ1-1 TRBV7-8
CASSGRTGAEQYF TGTGCCAGCAGCGGAAGGACAGGGGCCGAGCAGTACTTC TRBD1 NA TRBJ2-7 TRBV13
CASSAETGGYYGYTF TGTGCCAGCAGCGCCGAGACAGGGGGGTACTATGGCTACACCTTC TRBD1 NA TRBJ1-2 TRBV6-1
CASSRDFKETQYF TGCGCCAGCAGCAGGGACTTTAAAGAGACCCAGTACTTC NA many TRBJ2-5 TRBV5-1